This TCR beta chain was captured in a study of cytomegalovirus exposure and HLA in healthy donors. Notes on the study in general: As was reported, the classifier diagnosed cytomegalovirus status with high specificity and sensitivity. In vitro data verified a few CMV-associated chains as specific for CMV antigens. Later, an analysis found that TCR clusters from the first cohort tended to co-occur in the roughly 130 validation repertoires. Cytomegalovirus-associated TCR beta chains were listed, numbering 150 to 200.

V dropped 0 bases and J dropped 5 bases, with 8 bases sitting between them. Germline assignment: CDR1 SGHRS and CDR2 YFSETQ. The CDR3 is 13 residues long. Some clones are missing from TCRdb's copy, which holds only in-frame ones; the method was immunoSEQ multiplex PCR. The table includes some 50,000 clones, approximately 93% detected once. To note about this clone: The target antigen is unknown.

Sequences were obtained from PBMCs. The chain couples TRBV5-1 to TRBJ1-2, with D perhaps TRBD1 (5 bases). The receptor's source is a woman under 30 in good health and CMV-seronegative. CDR3 loop: CASSLGDRYGYTF. The DNA of the CDR3 is TGCGCCAGCAGCTTGGGAGACAGATATGGCTACACCTTC.